What follows is one T cell receptor beta chain and its context. The antigen is not known. TCRdb keeps only in-frame clones here, not all; method: immunoSEQ multiplex PCR. The repertoire holds a few million clones, with 95% as singletons. Those who donated, Caucasian adults without exception, all lived in Nashville, Tennessee. CD4+ cells were split into CD45RA+ naive and CD45RA-negative memory subsets. This CDR3 region has 19 residues. The V end was cut by 4 bases, the J end by 7 bases, with 26 bases between. Germline CDR1 and CDR2: MNHNS and SASEGT. The data derive from a study of shared clonotypes between healthy human individuals. Study-level points and caveats: Blood alone was sampled, and tissue repertoires likely differ. As a rule, naive subsets had a larger estimated richness than memory subsets.

The sequence derives from a man younger than 30 in good health. The specimen was naive CD4+ T cells sorted from blood. Subset indicated: CD45RA+ positively selected. The gene calls are TRBV6-1 and TRBJ1-6; perhaps TRBD1 as D (6 bases). CDR3: CASSGLRGTSYSPNSPLHF. For the CDR3, the DNA is TGTGCCAGCAGTGGATTGCGAGGGACAAGCTATTCTCCGAATTCACCCCTCCACTTT.